This entry describes one TCR beta chain. Its antigen is undetermined. The CDR3 is made up of 21 amino acids. This specimen comes from a study of shared clonotypes between healthy human individuals. About the study: Donors were two women and three men aged 18 to 49. Points from the study as a whole: Sampling covered nothing but blood. Tissue TCR repertoires likely differ from those found in blood.

Produced via immunoSEQ multiplex PCR; TCRdb's table is partial and in-frame only. Among around 510,000 clones listed, roughly 79% were seen once. Caucasian adults living in Nashville, Tennessee, provided all samples. About 100 million PBMCs supplied genomic DNA for unsorted samples. The sample comprised PBMCs. The source is a woman aged 40 to 49 in good health. Some clones in this sample may be carry-over from other donors' samples. This chain links TRBV21-1 with TRBJ2-7; the table's D call, TRBD2, has no DNA check behind it. TRBV21-1 constitutes a pseudogene. The CDR3: CASSKNRLLEMPSGGIYEQYF. The CDR3, as DNA: TGTGCCAGCAGCAAAAACCGACTCCTCGAAATGCCTAGCGGGGGGATCTACGAGCAGTACTTC.